This T cell receptor beta chain appears in the sequencing data of a study of blood T cell repertoires in COVID-19. Across the study: The cDNA or gDNA used as material had been derived from T cells, B-cell-depleted T cells, or PBMCs.

The CDR3 loop spans 14 amino acids. Trimming removed 0 bases from V and 8 bases from J, with 7 bases in between. The germline V gene encodes CDR1 KGHDR and CDR2 SFDVKD. This clone was seen once. Sequencing was performed with immunoSEQ multiplex PCR; in TCRdb, only in-frame clones are kept and a portion is missing. The table lists some 100,000 clones, over 75% of them singletons. This receptor was obtained from a woman aged 25 to 45 with acute or convalescent COVID-19. Sequencing was performed on peripheral blood. The rearrangement links TRBV24-1 to TRBJ1-6; D remains unclear. DNA of the CDR3: TGTGCCACCAGTGATTTGCCTCGGGATTCACCCCTCCACTTT. Protein: CATSDLPRDSPLHF.